Sequencing of this T cell receptor (beta chain) was carried out in a study of PD-L1 blockade in urothelial cancer. The overall study: Patients took up atezolizumab in the mid-2010s at 1,200 mg intravenously every 3 weeks.

Here immunoSEQ multiplex PCR was the method, and the copy in TCRdb shows in-frame clones only, minus some. The sample gives tens of thousands of clones, roughly 80% of which show up once; roughly 6.6% is in the top ten. Trimming cost V 5 bases and J 4 bases, with 6 bases left between them. Per germline, CDR1 LNHNV and CDR2 YYDKDF (reference sequence). The length of the CDR3 is 12 residues. Time point indicated: pretreatment peripheral blood. This sequence originates from a man aged 35 to 55 with urothelial cancer. Sequenced here: PBMCs, sampled around atezolizumab (anti-PD-L1) treatment. V is TRBV15 and J is TRBJ1-5, with no clear D. As DNA, the CDR3 is TGTGCCACCAGCCGAGCTAATCAGCCCCAGCATTTT. Its translation is CATSRANQPQHF.